This TCR beta chain was found in a study of blood T cell repertoires in COVID-19. Original processing notes: Scientists estimated how many nucleated cells there were by amplifying reference gene primers. Clones were read by immunoSEQ multiplex PCR, and TCRdb kept only the in-frame ones, dropping some. That table is the source of V, J and clone size, and D and trimming were worked out from the DNA. The sample contains some 260,000 clones, approximately 88% of which appear only once. CDR3 length: 13 residues. Germline V gene sequence: CDR1 SNHLY, CDR2 FYNNEI. V was clipped by 4 bases and J by 3 bases, with 10 bases between them.

The J gene is TRBJ2-7, the V gene TRBV2; maybe TRBD1 (6 bases). The sequenced sample was peripheral blood. The sequence was obtained from a woman aged 25 to 39 with acute or convalescent COVID-19. CDR3 sequence: CASSGQVNYEQYF. CDR3 nucleotide sequence: TGTGCCAGCAGTGGACAGGTGAACTACGAGCAGTACTTC. The full variable domain, in which reference TRBV2 and TRBJ2-7 provide the parts outside the CDR3, is EPEVTQTPSHQVTQMGQEVILRCVPISNHLYFYWYRQILGQKVEFLVSFYNNEISEKSEIFDDQFSVERPDGSNFTLKIRSTKLEDSAMYFCASSGQVNYEQYFGPGTRLTVT.